The next 21 T cell receptor beta chains were all read from a single sample in a study of blood T cell repertoires in COVID-19. Data came from immunoSEQ multiplex PCR; TCRdb stores just in-frame clones and leaves some out. The sample records approximately 230,000 clones, approximately 90% being singletons. The sequencing sample was made of PBMCs or T cells enriched from blood (not recorded which). These receptors all stem from a man in his forties or fifties who had recovered from COVID-19.

The rearrangement links TRBV7-8 to TRBJ1-2; D uncertain. The CDR3 extends over 14 amino acids. V lost 3 bases and J lost 6, with 14 bases in between. Germline V gene data show CDR1 as SGHVS and CDR2 as FQNEAQ. CDR3 amino acids: CASSLGRTLDGYTF. Written as DNA, the CDR3 is TGTGCCAGCAGCTTGGGGAGGACTTTAGATGGCTACACCTTC.

V is TRBV7-9 and J is TRBJ1-2; D might be TRBD1 (6 bases). V lost 5 bases, J lost 1 base, and 11 bases lay in between. The germline gives CDR1 SEHNR, CDR2 FQNEAQ (reference sequence). The CDR3 sequence is 14 residues long. CDR3 sequence (DNA): TGTGCCAGCAGCCTGACGGACAGTAACTATGGCTACACCTTC. This codes for CASSLTDSNYGYTF.

The CDR3 loop is CASSWGSGRGADTQYF. The CDR3, as DNA: TGTGCCAGCAGCTGGGGGAGCGGGAGGGGGGCAGATACGCAGTATTTT. The chain is built from TRBV7-8 and TRBJ2-3; 10 bases are shared with TRBD2. J was trimmed by 4 bases and V by 4 bases; bases with no gene match: 8. Germline V gene lookup returns CDR1 SGHVS and CDR2 FQNEAQ. This CDR3 region has 16 residues. Looking up the rest from reference TRBV7-8 and TRBJ2-3 gives the full variable domain: GAGVSQSPRYKVAKRGQDVALRCDPISGHVSLFWYQQALGQGPEFLTYFQNEAQLDKSGLPSDRFFAERPEGSVSTLKIQRTQQEDSAVYLCASSWGSGRGADTQYFGPGTRLTVL.

The chain recombines TRBV2 with TRBJ1-5; D gene uncertain. Germline V lookup: CDR1 SNHLY, CDR2 FYNNEI. This CDR3 has 14 residues. V lost 4 bases and J 9 bases, leaving 16 bases between the germline ends. CDR3 residues: CASSAPVGVGPQHF. The CDR3 nucleotides are TGTGCCAGCAGTGCCCCGGTCGGGGTAGGGCCCCAGCATTTT.

CDR3 sequence (DNA): TGTGCCAGCAGGCTAGACCCGGGGTCAGATACGCAGTATTTT. This codes for CASRLDPGSDTQYF. The V and J genes are TRBV5-5 and TRBJ2-3; a possible D gene is TRBD2 (5 bases). CDR1 is SGHKS, CDR2 YYEKEE, per germline (reference sequence). V lost 5 bases and J lost 4, with 14 bases in between. The CDR3 totals 14 residues.

The chain uses TRBV15 and TRBJ2-1; 12 bases match TRBD2. The CDR3 has 15 residues. V shed 6 bases and J 0 bases; nucleotides not matched to a gene: 0. Germline V gene lookup returns CDR1 LNHNV and CDR2 YYDKDF (reference sequence). The DNA for the CDR3 is TGTGCCACCAGGACTAGCGGGAGCTCCTACAATGAGCAGTTCTTC. Translating gives CATRTSGSSYNEQFF.

The chain combines TRBV6-2 or TRBV6-3 with TRBJ2-7; 13 bases fit TRBD2. The CDR3 spans 15 residues. Germline CDR1 is MNHEY and CDR2 is SVGEGT. Germline trimming cut 4 bases from V and 4 bases from J; bases unmatched to any gene: 4. CDR3 amino acids: CASSFPGLAGYEQYF. The CDR3 DNA follows: TGTGCCAGCAGTTTCCCGGGACTAGCGGGGTACGAGCAGTACTTC.

This chain uses TRBV19 with TRBJ2-3; a possible D gene is TRBD1 (7 bases). V lost 6 bases and J lost 0, with 13 bases in between. The CDR3 contains 15 residues. Germline lookup yields CDR1 LNHDA and CDR2 SQIVND (reference sequence). CDR3 sequence (DNA): TGTGCCAGTAGGGCACAGGGGACTAGCACAGATACGCAGTATTTT. Its translation is CASRAQGTSTDTQYF.

This sequence joins TRBV3-1 (or the pseudogene TRBV3-2) and TRBJ2-7; TRBD2 is a possible D gene (6 bases). CDR3 size: 16 residues. Trimming removed 0 bases from V and 7 bases from J, with 19 bases in between. Germline values: CDR1 LGHDT, CDR2 YNNKEL (reference sequence). CDR3 DNA: TGTGCCAGCAGCCAAGATTCAACTAGCACCCGCCTAGAGCAGTACTTC. It yields the protein CASSQDSTSTRLEQYF.

The V and J genes are TRBV11-2 and TRBJ1-2, with D tentatively TRBD1 (5 bases). V was trimmed by 1 base and J by 3 bases, leaving 9 bases between them. The CDR3 sequence is 14 residues long. The germline V gene encodes CDR1 SGHAT and CDR2 FQNNGV. DNA for the CDR3: TGTGCCAGCAGCTTAGTTGTAGGGGACTATGGCTACACCTTC. Translating it yields CASSLVVGDYGYTF.

The chain joins TRBV5-1 to TRBJ1-1, with D possibly TRBD1 on 5 matching bases. Trimming took off 4 bases at V and 3 bases at J, with 16 bases between the two ends. The CDR3 length is 15 residues. Germline V lookup: CDR1 SGHRS, CDR2 YFSETQ. The DNA of the CDR3 is TGCGCCAGCAGCGGCCCCGCCCAAGGGGACACTGAAGCTTTCTTT. Translated: CASSGPAQGDTEAFF.

Remarks on this clone: This sample includes further DNA sequences coding for the same CDR3. The CDR3 nucleotides read TGTGCCAGCAGTTTAAGGGGGGGGGCTGAAGCTTTCTTT. Its protein is CASSLRGGAEAFF. The chain combines TRBV27 with TRBJ1-1; the D gene is possibly TRBD1 (6 bases). Per the germline V gene, CDR1 is MNHEY and CDR2 is SMNVEV (reference sequence). Trimming pared 2 bases from V and 6 bases from J, leaving 10 bases between. CDR3 length equals 13 residues.

The rearrangement joins TRBV7-2 to TRBJ1-6, with 9 bases that match TRBD1. The CDR3 is made up of 14 amino acids. Germline V gene data show CDR1 as SGHTA and CDR2 as FQGNSA. J lost 10 bases, V lost 3 bases, and 4 bases had no gene match. The CDR3 region is CASSLSGQGSPLHF. Written as DNA, the CDR3 is TGTGCCAGCAGCTTGTCAGGACAGGGGTCACCCCTCCACTTT.

The chain recombines TRBV10-3 with TRBJ1-2; no firm D call. Germline CDR1 ENHRY, CDR2 SYGVKD. CDR3 size: 15 residues. The germline V and J ends were trimmed by 8 bases and 8 bases, with 24 bases remaining between them. The CDR3 nucleotides read TGTGCCATCTCGACTGGATTGCAAACGGAGGAGGGCTACACCTTC. Translated, it gives CAISTGLQTEEGYTF.

V gene TRBV20-1 combines with J gene TRBJ2-1; no definite D call. Trimming stripped 3 bases from V and 10 bases from J, with 10 bases between. Germline loops: CDR1 DFQATT, CDR2 SNEGSKA (reference sequence). The CDR3 contains 11 residues. The CDR3 DNA is TGCAGTGCTAGGGATGGAGCAGAGCAGTTCTTC. It translates to CSARDGAEQFF.

The chain carries TRBV30 and TRBJ2-7, with 7 bases aligning to TRBD1. The CDR3 is made up of 13 amino acids. CDR1 is GTSNPN and CDR2 is SVGIG in the germline V gene (reference sequence). The trim removed 5 bases at V and 4 bases at J, leaving 8 bases unmatched. CDR3 in amino acids: CAWSGAGGYEQYF. The DNA for the CDR3 is TGTGCCTGGTCAGGGGCAGGGGGATACGAGCAGTACTTC.

This chain joins TRBV19 and TRBJ2-3; TRBD1 matches at 10 bases. The ends lost 6 bases at V and 9 bases at J; junction bases unmatched: 12. This CDR3 comprises 15 residues. Germline CDR1 is LNHDA and CDR2 is SQIVND (reference sequence). The CDR3 DNA reads as TGTGCCAGTAGAGAACCGGGGACAGGGGCCCCAACGCAGTATTTT. Its translation: CASREPGTGAPTQYF.

The V and J genes are TRBV5-8 and TRBJ1-2, with 9 bases aligning to TRBD1. The length of the CDR3 is 16 residues. Germline CDR1 SGHTS, CDR2 YDEGEE. V was clipped by 4 bases and J by 4 bases; unmatched bases: 11. The CDR3 sequence is CASSLVLGQGPYGYTF. In nucleotides, the CDR3 is TGTGCCAGCAGCCTTGTTTTGGGACAGGGACCCTATGGCTACACCTTC.

The chain uses TRBV29-1 and TRBJ2-7; 9 bases match TRBD1. V was pared by 7 bases and J by 7 bases, with 8 bases of the junction left unmatched. Per germline, CDR1 SQVTM and CDR2 ANQGSEA. The CDR3 is 12 residues long. The CDR3 spells CSAGTGREEQYF. The CDR3 nucleotides read TGCAGCGCCGGGACAGGGAGAGAAGAGCAGTACTTC.

The chain combines TRBV11-2 with TRBJ2-3, with 9 nucleotides matching TRBD2. Germline trimming cut 3 bases from V and 6 bases from J; bases unmatched to any gene: 7. The CDR3 is made up of 15 amino acids. CDR1 and CDR2 (germline): SGHAT, FQNNGV. The CDR3 nucleotides are TGTGCCAGCAGCTTTGGGGCGGGGGGGCTCGATACGCAGTATTTT. Its protein product is CASSFGAGGLDTQYF.

In its sample, this clone was seen once. The chain links TRBV18 to TRBJ2-5; 7 nucleotides agree with TRBD2. The V and J ends lost 6 bases and 1 base, in that order; junction bases with no gene match: 8. Germline V CDR1 and CDR2: KGHSH, LQKENI. This CDR3 contains 15 residues. CDR3 in amino acids: CASSGQSGVQETQYF. The DNA for the CDR3 is TGTGCCAGCTCCGGCCAAAGCGGGGTCCAAGAGACCCAGTACTTC.